These T cell receptor beta chains were read from a single sample in a study of radiation and T cells in renal cell carcinoma. The table came from immunoSEQ multiplex PCR; TCRdb's copy has only in-frame clones and leaves some out. The profile covers 140,000 to 150,000 clones, with approximately 90% appearing a single time and roughly 4% taken by the ten largest. Sequenced material: blood, taken from a patient whose treatment included radiotherapy and nephrectomy. Source of these receptors: a woman aged 70-85 years with renal cell carcinoma. Each CDR3 is given with its conserved first and last residue. A D gene is named only where the DNA matches it firmly. Clone size is stated in some rows and not others, as once, few, many or a class when expanded.

j_gene,d_gene,abundance,v_gene,CDR3nt,CDR3aa
TRBJ2-3,.,.,TRBV5-1,TGCGCCAGCAGTTACTCCGATACGCAGTATTTT,CASSYSDTQYF
TRBJ1-2,TRBD1,.,TRBV5-4,TGTGCCAGCAGCTTATTCTCAGGACAGGCCACGAACTATGGCTACACCTTC,CASSLFSGQATNYGYTF
TRBJ1-3,.,.,TRBV11-2,TGTGCCAGCAGCCCTCTTGACGGAAACACCATATATTTT,CASSPLDGNTIYF
TRBJ2-7,TRBD1,.,TRBV5-4,TGTGCCAGCAGCTTGGGGACAGGGGCCTACGAGCAGTACTTC,CASSLGTGAYEQYF
TRBJ2-7,.,.,TRBV7-2,TGTGCCAGCAGCCCCGGGGCTGGACCTAACGAGCAGTACTTC,CASSPGAGPNEQYF
TRBJ1-2,.,.,TRBV6-1,TGTGCCAGCAGTGATTCACAGGGAGCGGGTGGCTACACCTTC,CASSDSQGAGGYTF
TRBJ1-2,.,.,TRBV7-2,TGTGCCAGCAGTCGGGGAAGGTCCTATGGCTACACCTTC,CASSRGRSYGYTF
TRBJ2-3,.,.,TRBV7-9,TGTGCCAGCAGCCGGGGCGCACTAAGCACAGATACGCAGTATTTT,CASSRGALSTDTQYF
TRBJ2-7,.,.,TRBV11-3,TGTGCCAGCAGCTTAGTTACGGGGCACGAGCAGTACTTC,CASSLVTGHEQYF
TRBJ1-2,TRBD1,.,TRBV7-8,TGTGCCAGCAGCCCAATGGGACAGGGGGCGGGTGGCTACACCTTC,CASSPMGQGAGGYTF
TRBJ2-5,.,.,TRBV10-3,TGTGCCATCAGTGACGGGTACCAAGAGACCCAGTACTTC,CAISDGYQETQYF
TRBJ2-7,.,.,TRBV5-1,TGCGCCAGCAGAGACGACATGGGCTACGAGCAGTACTTC,CASRDDMGYEQYF
TRBJ1-4,.,.,TRBV27,TGTGCCAGCAGTTTAACGCGCCCCAGACACTCAGAAAAACTGTTTTTT,CASSLTRPRHSEKLFF
TRBJ1-5,.,.,TRBV10-2,TGCGCCAGCAGTGGATCGATGAATCAGCCCCAGCATTTT,CASSGSMNQPQHF
TRBJ1-2,TRBD1,.,TRBV13,TGTGCCAGCCAGGACAGGGCGTATGGCTACACCTTC,CASQDRAYGYTF
TRBJ2-2,TRBD1,.,TRBV5-8,TGTGCCAGCAGCTTGCGCGACAGGGGCCCAACCGGGGAGCTGTTTTTT,CASSLRDRGPTGELFF
TRBJ1-5,TRBD1,.,TRBV18,TGTGCCAGCTCACCTACAGGGGGCAATCAGCCCCAGCATTTT,CASSPTGGNQPQHF
TRBJ2-5,TRBD2,.,TRBV5-1,TGCGCCAGCAGCTTGGAGACTAGCGCCGCGACCCAGTACTTC,CASSLETSAATQYF
TRBJ1-3,.,few,TRBV19,TGTGCCAGTATCCCGAATGGAGACTCTGGAAACACCATATATTTT,CASIPNGDSGNTIYF
TRBJ2-3,TRBD2,.,TRBV5-5,TGTGCCAGCAGGGGTACTAGCGGGGGGACTAGCACAGATACGCAGTATTTT,CASRGTSGGTSTDTQYF
TRBJ1-2,.,.,TRBV5-1,TGCGCCAGCAGCTTGGGTGGACAGATCAAATTACGGAACTATGGCTACACCTTC,CASSLGGQIKLRNYGYTF
TRBJ1-6,.,.,TRBV28,TGTGCCAGCAGTCTGCTGGGGAAGTCAGGGCTGGGGGTTGAATCACCCCTCCACTTT,CASSLLGKSGLGVESPLHF
TRBJ2-2,.,.,TRBV5-1,TGCGCCAGCAGCCGGGAACAGGTGTCCGCCGGGGAGCTGTTTTTT,CASSREQVSAGELFF
TRBJ2-4,TRBD2,.,TRBV2,TGTGCCAGCAGTGACCCAGCGGGGGTTCCGGGGAACATTCAGTACTTC,CASSDPAGVPGNIQYF
TRBJ1-1,.,once,TRBV4-3,TGCGCCAGCAGCCAAGGTTCGGCCGTAATGAACACTGAAGCTTTCTTT,CASSQGSAVMNTEAFF
TRBJ2-7,.,.,TRBV29-1,TGCAGCGTTGCTATAATCGGTAACGAGCAGTACTTC,CSVAIIGNEQYF
TRBJ1-2,.,.,TRBV30,TGTGCCTGGGCTACAGGGTCTGGCTACACCTTC,CAWATGSGYTF
TRBJ2-2,TRBD2,.,TRBV4-2,TGTGCCAGCAGCCCCGGCGGGGGCGGGGGGGCGAACACCGGGGAGCTGTTTTTT,CASSPGGGGGANTGELFF
TRBJ1-2,.,.,TRBV2,TGTGCCAGCAGTGAACCTGTGAACTATGGCTACACCTTC,CASSEPVNYGYTF
TRBJ2-3,.,once,TRBV9,TGTGCCAGCTGCCCTGGGCGGGGACGCACAGATACGCAGTATTTT,CASCPGRGRTDTQYF
TRBJ1-4,.,.,TRBV18,TGTGCCAGCTCACGGGGCAGGTTCCCAGAGAGAGGGGAAAAACTGTTTTTT,CASSRGRFPERGEKLFF
TRBJ2-5,.,once,TRBV5-6,TGTGCCAGCAGCCGCGGCCAGGGTGGAGAGACCCAGTACTTC,CASSRGQGGETQYF
TRBJ2-3,.,.,TRBV9,TGTGCCAGCAGCGTAGCGGGGACTGGTGGAGATACGCAGTATTTT,CASSVAGTGGDTQYF
TRBJ1-3,.,.,TRBV7-2,TGTGCCAGCAGCTTAGTTGCAGGAAACACCATATATTTT,CASSLVAGNTIYF
TRBJ1-1,TRBD1,.,TRBV6-1,TGTGCCAGCAGCCTACAGGGGGCGCAGACTGAAGCTTTCTTT,CASSLQGAQTEAFF
TRBJ2-7,TRBD1,.,TRBV29-1,TGCAGCGTATGGACAGGCGTAGACGAGCAGTACTTC,CSVWTGVDEQYF
TRBJ2-3,TRBD2,.,TRBV18,TGTGCCAGCTCATCCCGACTAGCGGGGAGCACAGATACGCAGTATTTT,CASSSRLAGSTDTQYF
TRBJ1-2,.,.,TRBV25-1,TGTGCCACAGGGCGGGGGATGGGCTATGGCTACACCTTC,CATGRGMGYGYTF
TRBJ1-6,TRBD1,.,TRBV27,TGTGCCAGCAGTGTCGGACAGGGAGCCGTATCCCCCCTCCACTTT,CASSVGQGAVSPLHF